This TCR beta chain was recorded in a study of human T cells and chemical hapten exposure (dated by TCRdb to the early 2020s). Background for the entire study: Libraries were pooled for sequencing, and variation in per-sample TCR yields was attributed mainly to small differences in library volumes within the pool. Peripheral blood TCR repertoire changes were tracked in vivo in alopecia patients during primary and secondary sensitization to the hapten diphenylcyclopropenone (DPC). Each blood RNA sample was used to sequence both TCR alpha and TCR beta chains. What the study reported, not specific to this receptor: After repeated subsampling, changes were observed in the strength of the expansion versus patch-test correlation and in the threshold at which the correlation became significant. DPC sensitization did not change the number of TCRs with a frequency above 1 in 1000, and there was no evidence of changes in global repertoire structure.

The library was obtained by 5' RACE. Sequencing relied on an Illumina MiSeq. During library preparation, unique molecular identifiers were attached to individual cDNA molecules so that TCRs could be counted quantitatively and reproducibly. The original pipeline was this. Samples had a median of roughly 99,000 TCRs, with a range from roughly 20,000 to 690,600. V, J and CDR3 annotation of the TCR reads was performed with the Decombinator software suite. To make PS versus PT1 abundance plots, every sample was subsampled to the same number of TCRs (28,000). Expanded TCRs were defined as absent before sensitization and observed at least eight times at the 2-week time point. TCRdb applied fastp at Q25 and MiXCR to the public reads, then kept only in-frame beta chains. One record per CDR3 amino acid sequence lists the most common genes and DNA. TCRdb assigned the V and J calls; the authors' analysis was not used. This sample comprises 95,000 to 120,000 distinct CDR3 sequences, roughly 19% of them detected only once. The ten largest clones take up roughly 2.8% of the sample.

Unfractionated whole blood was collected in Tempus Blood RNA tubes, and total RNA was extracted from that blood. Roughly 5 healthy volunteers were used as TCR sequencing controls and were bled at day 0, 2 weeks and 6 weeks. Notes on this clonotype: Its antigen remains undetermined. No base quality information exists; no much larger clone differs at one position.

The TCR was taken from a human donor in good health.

Here is the DNA: TGTGCCAGCAGCCGTGGACAGGTAAATCAGCCCCAGCATTTT. This is translated as CASSRGQVNQPQHF. This receptor chain uses TRBV27 and TRBJ1-5, with 7 junctional bases fitting TRBD1. CDR1 MNHEY and CDR2 SMNVEV are derived from the germline V gene (reference sequence). Ends trimmed: V by 6 bases, J by 4 bases; bases unmatched to a gene: 6. The CDR3 numbers 14 residues from cysteine through phenylalanine. Only the CDR3 DNA stays, 42 bases, in frame from base 1.